The present T cell receptor (beta chain) was sequenced within a study of cytomegalovirus exposure and HLA in healthy donors. On this clone: Its antigen is currently unknown.

CDR1 and CDR2 from the germline V gene are SGHAT and FQNNGV. This CDR3 is built from 14 residues. V trimming: 5 bases; J trimming: 3 bases; junction bases outside the gene matches: 5. Both 60 Vbeta primers and 13 Jbeta primers went into the PCR. Generated by immunoSEQ multiplex PCR, the TCRdb table keeps only in-frame clones and is missing some. The repertoire holds approximately 140,000 clones, with about 83% as singletons. Study-level findings and limits: Per a prior analysis, the majority of TCR beta V segments were productive roughly 87% or roughly 30% of the time. In a later analysis, V- and J-gene trimming of beta chains associated with a DCLRE1C missense variant, replicated independently. At a 0.05 false discovery rate, a later analysis found some 18,000 TCR beta sequences to be associated with HLA alleles.

Material: PBMCs. The receptor comes from a man between 40 and 49 years old in good health and CMV-seropositive. J is TRBJ2-5 and V is TRBV11-2; 8 bases are shared with TRBD2. CDR3 bases: TGTGCCAGCAGCCCATTAGCGGGAAAAGAGACCCAGTACTTC. Its protein is CASSPLAGKETQYF.